This entry lists 8 T cell receptor beta chains sequenced from one sample in a study of CD4 and CD8 cells across lung adenocarcinoma regions. From the PCR reads, TCRdb called clonotypes with MiXCR, one entry per CDR3 protein. The sample lists about 20,000 distinct CDR3 sequences; 51% were seen once. The sample was CD8+ T cells from the center of a lung tumor. The receptor set was obtained from a female donor with lung adenocarcinoma. The CD4 and CD8 labels of this study may be unreliable.

This chain joins TRBV27 and TRBJ1-2; 7 nucleotides line up with TRBD1. Germline lookup yields CDR1 MNHEY and CDR2 SMNVEV (reference sequence). V shed 5 bases and J 1 base; nucleotides not matched to a gene: 10. The CDR3 loop spans 16 amino acids. The CDR3 coding sequence is TGTGCCAGCAGTCTAGACAGGGCGGGTGGTAACTATGGCTACACCTTC. Translated, it gives CASSLDRAGGNYGYTF.

This chain connects TRBV6-1 to TRBJ2-3; D possibly corresponds to TRBD1 (6 bases). In germline, CDR1 is MNHNS, CDR2 SASEGT. Trimming took off 6 bases at V and 0 bases at J, with 10 bases between the two ends. CDR3 length equals 14 residues. The CDR3 loop reads CASSRTASTDTQYF. The DNA of the CDR3 is TGTGCCAGCAGCCGGACAGCTAGCACAGATACGCAGTATTTT.

This clonotype has a handful of counts. The chain combines TRBV27 with TRBJ2-5, with 8 positions matching TRBD1. Matching the DNA end better, TRBJ2-7 makes the J call doubtful. Germline CDR1 is MNHEY and CDR2 is SMNVEV (reference sequence). The CDR3 spans 14 residues. CDR3 residues: CASSPGQGLYEQYF. The CDR3 bases are TGTGCCAGCAGTCCCGGACAGGGACTCTACGAGCAGTACTTC.

This clonotype has a handful of counts. It may be a read error: a sequence one base away is much more abundant. This sequence joins TRBV6-1 and TRBJ2-3; no definite D call. Looked up from germline, CDR1 is MNHNS and CDR2 is SASEGT. This CDR3 region has 12 residues. Trimming stripped 7 bases from V and 0 bases from J, with 5 bases between. CDR3 in DNA: TGTGCCAGCACCCCTAGCACAGATACGCAGTATTTT. Translating it yields CASTPSTDTQYF.

The gene calls are TRBV11-3 and TRBJ2-1; D is uncertain. CDR3 length equals 14 residues. Per germline, CDR1 SGHNT and CDR2 YENEEA. V gave up 5 bases and J gave up 2 bases, with 10 bases separating them. CDR3 sequence (DNA): TGTGCCAGCAGCCGGTCGGGTCCCTACAATGAGCAGTTCTTC. Encoded protein: CASSRSGPYNEQFF.

The chain has TRBV6-1 and TRBJ2-7; D unclear. V was trimmed by 6 bases and J by 0 bases, leaving 15 bases between them. Germline lookup yields CDR1 MNHNS and CDR2 SASEGT. CDR3 length: 15 amino acids. CDR3 protein: CASSALKRSSYEQYF. CDR3 nucleotide sequence: TGTGCCAGCAGCGCTCTAAAAAGAAGCTCCTACGAGCAGTACTTC.

The chain combines TRBV6-5 with TRBJ2-3; D is unresolved. The CDR3 has 15 amino acids. Trimming took off 3 bases at V and 0 bases at J, with 10 bases between the two ends. Germline lookup yields CDR1 MNHEY and CDR2 SVGAGI. CDR3 sequence reads: CASSYYQTSTDTQYF. The CDR3 DNA follows: TGTGCCAGCAGTTATTACCAGACTAGCACAGATACGCAGTATTTT.

The genes are TRBV15 and TRBJ1-2; D may be TRBD1 (6 bases). The germline V gene encodes CDR1 LNHNV and CDR2 YYDKDF (reference sequence). CDR3 length equals 15 residues. V lost 0 bases and J lost 8, with 16 bases in between. Here the CDR3 reads CATSRDLGPGGGYTF. As DNA, the CDR3 is TGTGCCACCAGCAGAGATCTCGGACCCGGGGGCGGCTACACCTTC.